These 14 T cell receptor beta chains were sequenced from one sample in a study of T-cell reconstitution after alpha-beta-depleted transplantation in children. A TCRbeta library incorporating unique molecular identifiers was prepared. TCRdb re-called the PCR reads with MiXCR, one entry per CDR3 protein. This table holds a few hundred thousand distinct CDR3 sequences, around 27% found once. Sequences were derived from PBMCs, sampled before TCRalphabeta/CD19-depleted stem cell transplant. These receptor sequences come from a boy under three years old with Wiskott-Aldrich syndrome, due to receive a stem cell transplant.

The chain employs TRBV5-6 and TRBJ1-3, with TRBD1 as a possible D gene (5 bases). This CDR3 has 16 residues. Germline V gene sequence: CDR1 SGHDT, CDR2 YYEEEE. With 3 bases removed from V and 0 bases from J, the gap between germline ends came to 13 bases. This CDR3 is CASSSWGGSSGNTIYF. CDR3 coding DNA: TGTGCCAGCAGCTCTTGGGGCGGAAGCTCTGGAAACACCATATATTTT.

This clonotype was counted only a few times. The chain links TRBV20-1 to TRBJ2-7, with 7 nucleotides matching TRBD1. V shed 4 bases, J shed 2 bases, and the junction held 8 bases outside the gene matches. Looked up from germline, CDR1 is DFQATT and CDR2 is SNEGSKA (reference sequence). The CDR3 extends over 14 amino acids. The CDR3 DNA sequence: TGCAGTGCTAAACCGGGACAGCCGACCTACGAGCAGTACTTC. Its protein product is CSAKPGQPTYEQYF.

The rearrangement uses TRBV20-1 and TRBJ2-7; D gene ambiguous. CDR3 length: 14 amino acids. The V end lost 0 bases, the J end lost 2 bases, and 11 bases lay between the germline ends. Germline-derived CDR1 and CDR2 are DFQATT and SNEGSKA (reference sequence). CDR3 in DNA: TGCAGTGCTAGAGATCGCCAGGTCCCCTACGAGCAGTACTTC. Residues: CSARDRQVPYEQYF.

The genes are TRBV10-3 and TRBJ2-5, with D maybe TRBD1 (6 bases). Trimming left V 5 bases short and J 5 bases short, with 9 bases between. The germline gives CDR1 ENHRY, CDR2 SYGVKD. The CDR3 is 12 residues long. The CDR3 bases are TGTGCCATCAGTCGTCAGGGGGAGACCCAGTACTTC. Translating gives CAISRQGETQYF.

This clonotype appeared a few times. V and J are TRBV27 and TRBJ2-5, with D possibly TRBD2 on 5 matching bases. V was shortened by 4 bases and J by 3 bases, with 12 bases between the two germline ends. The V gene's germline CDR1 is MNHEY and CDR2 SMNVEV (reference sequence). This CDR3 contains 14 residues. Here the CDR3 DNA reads TGTGCCAGCAGTTCGCCTAGCAGAAAAGAGACCCAGTACTTC. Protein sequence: CASSSPSRKETQYF.

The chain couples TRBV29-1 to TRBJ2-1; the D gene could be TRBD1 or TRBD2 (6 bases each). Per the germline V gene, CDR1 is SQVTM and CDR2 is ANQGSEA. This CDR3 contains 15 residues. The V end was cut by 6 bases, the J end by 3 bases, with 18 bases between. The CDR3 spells CSVSRGASVYNEQFF. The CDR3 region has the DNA TGCAGCGTCTCGAGGGGGGCTAGCGTCTACAATGAGCAGTTCTTC.

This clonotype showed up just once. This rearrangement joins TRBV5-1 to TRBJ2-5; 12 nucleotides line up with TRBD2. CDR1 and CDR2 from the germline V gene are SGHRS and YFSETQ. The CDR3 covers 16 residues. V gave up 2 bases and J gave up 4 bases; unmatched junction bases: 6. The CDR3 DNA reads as TGCGCCAGCAGCTTACGTACTAGCGGGAGGAGAGAGACCCAGTACTTC. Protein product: CASSLRTSGRRETQYF.

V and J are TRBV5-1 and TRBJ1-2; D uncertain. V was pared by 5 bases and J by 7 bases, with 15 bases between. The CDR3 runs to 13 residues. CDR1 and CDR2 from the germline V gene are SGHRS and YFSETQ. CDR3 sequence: CASRNPAQFGYTF. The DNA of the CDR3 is TGCGCCAGCAGAAATCCGGCACAGTTTGGCTACACCTTC.

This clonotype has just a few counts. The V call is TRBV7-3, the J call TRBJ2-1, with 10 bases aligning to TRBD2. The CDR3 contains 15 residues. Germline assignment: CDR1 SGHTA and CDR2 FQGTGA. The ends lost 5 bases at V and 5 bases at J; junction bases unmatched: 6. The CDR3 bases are TGTGCCAGCAGCCCTAGCGGGAGCCGTCACAATGAGCAGTTCTTC. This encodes CASSPSGSRHNEQFF.

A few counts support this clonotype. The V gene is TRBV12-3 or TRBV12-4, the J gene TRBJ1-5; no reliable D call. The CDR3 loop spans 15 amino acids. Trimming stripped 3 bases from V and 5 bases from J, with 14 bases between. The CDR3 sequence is CASSLFRQEHQPQHF. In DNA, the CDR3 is TGTGCCAGCAGTTTGTTTAGGCAGGAGCATCAGCCCCAGCATTTT.

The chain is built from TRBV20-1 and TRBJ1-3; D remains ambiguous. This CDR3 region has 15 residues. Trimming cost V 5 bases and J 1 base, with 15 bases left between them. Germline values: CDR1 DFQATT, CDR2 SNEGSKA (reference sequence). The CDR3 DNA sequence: TGCAGTGCTCCGACGGAGGCCGGTTCTGGAAACACCATATATTTT. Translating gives CSAPTEAGSGNTIYF.

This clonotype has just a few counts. The CDR3 is CASSLGMTYNEQFF. The CDR3, as DNA: TGTGCCAGCAGCTTAGGCATGACCTACAATGAGCAGTTCTTC. The chain joins TRBV7-2 to TRBJ2-1; no reliable D call. In germline, CDR1 is SGHTA, CDR2 FQGNSA. V was trimmed by 1 base and J by 2 bases, leaving 6 bases between them. CDR3 length: 14 residues.

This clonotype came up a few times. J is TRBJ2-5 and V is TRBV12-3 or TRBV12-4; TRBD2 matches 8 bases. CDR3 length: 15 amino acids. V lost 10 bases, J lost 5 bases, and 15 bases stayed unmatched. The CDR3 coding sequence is TGTGCCACCCGAGCGGGAGTCTCGAAGGAGGAGACCCAGTACTTC. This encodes CATRAGVSKEETQYF.

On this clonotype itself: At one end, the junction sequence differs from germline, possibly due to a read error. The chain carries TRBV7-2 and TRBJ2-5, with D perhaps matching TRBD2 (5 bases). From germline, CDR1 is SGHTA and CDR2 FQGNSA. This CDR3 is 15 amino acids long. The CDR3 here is CASSPYPSMQEAQYF. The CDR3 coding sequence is TGTGCCAGCAGCCCGTATCCTAGCATGCAAGAGGCCCAGTACTTC. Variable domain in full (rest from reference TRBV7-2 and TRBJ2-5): GAGVSQSPSNKVTEKGKDVELRCDPISGHTALYWYRQSLGQGLEFLIYFQGNSAPDKSGLPSDRFSAERTGGSVSTLTIQRTQQEDSAVYLCASSPYPSMQEAQYFGPGTRLLVL.